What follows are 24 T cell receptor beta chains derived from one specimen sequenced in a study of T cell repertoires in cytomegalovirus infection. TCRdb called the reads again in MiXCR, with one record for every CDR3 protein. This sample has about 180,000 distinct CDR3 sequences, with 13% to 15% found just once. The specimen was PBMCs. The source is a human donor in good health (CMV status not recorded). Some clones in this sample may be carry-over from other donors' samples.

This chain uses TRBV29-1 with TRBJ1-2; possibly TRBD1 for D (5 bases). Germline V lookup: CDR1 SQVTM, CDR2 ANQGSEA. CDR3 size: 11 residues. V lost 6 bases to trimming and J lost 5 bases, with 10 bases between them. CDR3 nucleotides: TGCAGCGTCGGAGGGACGTATGGCTACACCTTC. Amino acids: CSVGGTYGYTF.

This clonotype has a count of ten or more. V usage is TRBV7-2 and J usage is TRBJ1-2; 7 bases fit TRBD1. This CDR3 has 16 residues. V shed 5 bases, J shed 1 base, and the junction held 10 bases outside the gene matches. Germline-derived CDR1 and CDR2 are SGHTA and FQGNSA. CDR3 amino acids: CASSALPGQNNYGYTF. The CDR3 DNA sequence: TGTGCCAGCAGCGCCCTGCCGGGACAGAATAACTATGGCTACACCTTC.

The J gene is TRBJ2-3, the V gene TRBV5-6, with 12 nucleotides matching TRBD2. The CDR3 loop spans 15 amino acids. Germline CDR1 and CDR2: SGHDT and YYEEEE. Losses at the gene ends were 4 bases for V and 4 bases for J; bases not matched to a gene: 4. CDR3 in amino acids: CASSLAGGPPDTQYF. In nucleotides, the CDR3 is TGTGCCAGCAGCCTAGCGGGGGGGCCTCCAGATACGCAGTATTTT. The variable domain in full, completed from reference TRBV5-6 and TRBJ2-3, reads DAGVTQSPTHLIKTRGQQVTLRCSPKSGHDTVSWYQQALGQGPQFIFQYYEEEERQRGNFPDRFSGHQFPNYSSELNVNALLLGDSALYLCASSLAGGPPDTQYFGPGTRLTVL.

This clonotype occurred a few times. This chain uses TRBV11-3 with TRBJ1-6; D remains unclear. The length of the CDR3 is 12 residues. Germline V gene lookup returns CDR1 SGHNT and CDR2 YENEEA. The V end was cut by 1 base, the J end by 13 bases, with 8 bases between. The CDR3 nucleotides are TGTGCCAGCAGCTTAGGAGGTGGGCCCCTCCACTTT. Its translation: CASSLGGGPLHF.

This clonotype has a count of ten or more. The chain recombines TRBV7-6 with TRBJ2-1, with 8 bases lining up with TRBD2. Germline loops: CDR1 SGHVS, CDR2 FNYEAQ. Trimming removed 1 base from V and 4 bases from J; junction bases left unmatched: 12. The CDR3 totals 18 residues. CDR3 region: CASSLEAQGGLAYNEQFF. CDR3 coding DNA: TGTGCCAGCAGCTTAGAAGCCCAAGGAGGACTAGCTTACAATGAGCAGTTCTTC.

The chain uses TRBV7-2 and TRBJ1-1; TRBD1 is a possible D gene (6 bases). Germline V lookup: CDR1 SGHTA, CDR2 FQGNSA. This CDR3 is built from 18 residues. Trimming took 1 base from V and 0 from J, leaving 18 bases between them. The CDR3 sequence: CASSLERQAINMNTEAFF. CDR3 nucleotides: TGTGCCAGCAGCTTAGAGCGACAGGCGATAAATATGAACACTGAAGCTTTCTTT. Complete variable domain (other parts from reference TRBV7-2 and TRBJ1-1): GAGVSQSPSNKVTEKGKDVELRCDPISGHTALYWYRQSLGQGLEFLIYFQGNSAPDKSGLPSDRFSAERTGGSVSTLTIQRTQQEDSAVYLCASSLERQAINMNTEAFFGQGTRLTVV.

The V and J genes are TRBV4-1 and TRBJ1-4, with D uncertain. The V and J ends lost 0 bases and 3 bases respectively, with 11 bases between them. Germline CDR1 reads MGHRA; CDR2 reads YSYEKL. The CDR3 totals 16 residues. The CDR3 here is CASSQERSAANEKLFF. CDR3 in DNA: TGCGCCAGCAGCCAAGAGCGGAGCGCGGCTAATGAAAAACTGTTTTTT.

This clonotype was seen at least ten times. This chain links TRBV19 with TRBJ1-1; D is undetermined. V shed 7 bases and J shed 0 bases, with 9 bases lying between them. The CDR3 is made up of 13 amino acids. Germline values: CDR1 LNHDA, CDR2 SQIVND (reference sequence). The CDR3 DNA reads TGTGCCAGTAAAGGCACCTTGAACACTGAAGCTTTCTTT. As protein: CASKGTLNTEAFF.

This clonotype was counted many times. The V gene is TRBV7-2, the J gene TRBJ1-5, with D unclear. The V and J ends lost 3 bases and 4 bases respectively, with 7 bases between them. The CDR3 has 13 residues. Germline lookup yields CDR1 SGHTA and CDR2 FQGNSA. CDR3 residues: CASSLSPNQPQHF. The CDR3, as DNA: TGTGCCAGCAGCTTGAGTCCGAATCAGCCCCAGCATTTT.

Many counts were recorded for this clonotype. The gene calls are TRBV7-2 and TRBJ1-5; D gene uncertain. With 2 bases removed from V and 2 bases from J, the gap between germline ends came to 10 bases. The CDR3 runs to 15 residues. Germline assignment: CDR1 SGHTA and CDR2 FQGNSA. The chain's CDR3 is CASSLNGERNQPQHF. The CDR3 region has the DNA TGTGCCAGCAGCTTAAATGGTGAACGCAATCAGCCCCAGCATTTT.

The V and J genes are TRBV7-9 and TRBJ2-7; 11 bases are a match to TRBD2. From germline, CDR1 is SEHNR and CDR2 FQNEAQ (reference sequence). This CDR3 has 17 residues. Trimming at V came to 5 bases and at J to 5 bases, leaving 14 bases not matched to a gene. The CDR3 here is CASSPDRGTSGYHEQYF. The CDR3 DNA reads TGTGCCAGCAGCCCCGATAGGGGGACTAGCGGATACCACGAGCAGTACTTC.

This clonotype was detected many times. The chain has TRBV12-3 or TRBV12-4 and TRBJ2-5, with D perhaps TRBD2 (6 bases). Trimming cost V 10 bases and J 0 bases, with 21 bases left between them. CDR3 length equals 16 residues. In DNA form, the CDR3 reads TGTGCCATCTCCCGGCGGGATTCTTGGTACCAAGAGACCCAGTACTTC. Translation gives CAISRRDSWYQETQYF.

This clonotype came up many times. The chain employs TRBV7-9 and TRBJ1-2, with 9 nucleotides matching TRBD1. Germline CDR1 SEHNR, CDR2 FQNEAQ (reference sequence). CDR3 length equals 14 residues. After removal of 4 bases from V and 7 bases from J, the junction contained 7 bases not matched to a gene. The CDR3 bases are TGTGCCAGCAGCTCCACAGGGGGCGCAGGTGGCTACACCTTC. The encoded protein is CASSSTGGAGGYTF.

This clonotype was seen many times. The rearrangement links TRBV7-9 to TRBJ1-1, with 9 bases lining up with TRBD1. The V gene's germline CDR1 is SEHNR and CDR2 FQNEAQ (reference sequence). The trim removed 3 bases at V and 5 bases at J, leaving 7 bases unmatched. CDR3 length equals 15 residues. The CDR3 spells CASSFDRGVRTEAFF. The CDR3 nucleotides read TGTGCCAGCAGCTTCGACAGGGGGGTGAGGACTGAAGCTTTCTTT.

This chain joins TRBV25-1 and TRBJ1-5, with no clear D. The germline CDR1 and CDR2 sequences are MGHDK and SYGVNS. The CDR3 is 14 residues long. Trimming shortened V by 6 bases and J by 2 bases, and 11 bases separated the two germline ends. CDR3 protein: CASRSDGRNQPQHF. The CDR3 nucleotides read TGTGCCAGCAGATCGGACGGCCGCAATCAGCCCCAGCATTTT. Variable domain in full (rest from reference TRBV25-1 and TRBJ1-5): EADIYQTPRYLVIGTGKKITLECSQTMGHDKMYWYQQDPGMELHLIHYSYGVNSTEKGDLSSESTVSRIRTEHFPLTLESARPSHTSQYLCASRSDGRNQPQHFGDGTRLSIL.

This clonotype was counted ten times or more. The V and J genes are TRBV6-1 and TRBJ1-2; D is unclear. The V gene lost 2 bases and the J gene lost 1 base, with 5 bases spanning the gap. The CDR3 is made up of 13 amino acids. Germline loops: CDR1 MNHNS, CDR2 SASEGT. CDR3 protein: CASSETVNYGYTF. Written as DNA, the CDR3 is TGTGCCAGCAGTGAAACAGTTAACTATGGCTACACCTTC.

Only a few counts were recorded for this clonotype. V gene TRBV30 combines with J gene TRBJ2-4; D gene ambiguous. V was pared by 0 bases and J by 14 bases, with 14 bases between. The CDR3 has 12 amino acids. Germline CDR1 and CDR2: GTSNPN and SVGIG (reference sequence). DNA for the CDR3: TGTGCCTGGAGTGTATCCCCGCAGGAGAAGTACTTC. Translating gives CAWSVSPQEKYF.

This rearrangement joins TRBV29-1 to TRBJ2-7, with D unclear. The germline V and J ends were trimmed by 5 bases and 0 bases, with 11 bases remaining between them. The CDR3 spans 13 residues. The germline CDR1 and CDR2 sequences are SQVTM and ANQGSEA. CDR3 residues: CSVRRALSYEQYF. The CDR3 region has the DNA TGCAGCGTTCGGCGAGCGCTCTCCTACGAGCAGTACTTC.

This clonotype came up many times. The CDR3 loop reads CASSFRAANYGYTF. CDR3 in DNA: TGTGCCAGCAGTTTTCGTGCAGCTAACTATGGCTACACCTTC. V gene TRBV27 combines with J gene TRBJ1-2, with no clear D. The V gene lost 3 bases and the J gene lost 0 bases, with 8 bases spanning the gap. CDR3 size: 14 residues. CDR1 and CDR2 from the germline V gene are MNHEY and SMNVEV (reference sequence).

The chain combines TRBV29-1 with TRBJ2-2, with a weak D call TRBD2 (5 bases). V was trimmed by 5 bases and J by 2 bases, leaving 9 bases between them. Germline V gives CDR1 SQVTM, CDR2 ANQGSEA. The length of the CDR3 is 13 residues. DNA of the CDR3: TGCAGCGTTCACGGGGTCAACACCGGGGAGCTGTTTTTT. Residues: CSVHGVNTGELFF.

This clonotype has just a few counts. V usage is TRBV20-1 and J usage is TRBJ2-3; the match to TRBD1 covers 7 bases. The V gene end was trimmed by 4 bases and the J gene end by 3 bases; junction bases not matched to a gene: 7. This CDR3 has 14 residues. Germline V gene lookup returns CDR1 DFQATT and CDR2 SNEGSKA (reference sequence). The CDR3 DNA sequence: TGCAGTGCTACCACAGGGGAATCGACAGATACGCAGTATTTT. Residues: CSATTGESTDTQYF.

This CDR3 is CASRLHTNSYEQYF. CDR3 sequence (DNA): TGTGCCAGCAGACTCCACACAAATTCCTACGAGCAGTACTTC. The rearrangement uses TRBV12-3 or TRBV12-4 and TRBJ2-7, with D hard to call. V was clipped by 6 bases and J by 1 base, with 13 bases between them. CDR3 length: 14 residues.

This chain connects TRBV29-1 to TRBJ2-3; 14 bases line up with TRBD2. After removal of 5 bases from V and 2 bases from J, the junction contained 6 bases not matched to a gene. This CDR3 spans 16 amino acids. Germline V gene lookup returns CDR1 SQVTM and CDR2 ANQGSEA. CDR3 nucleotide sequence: TGCAGCGTTTCCCGGACTAGCGGGGGGCCCACAGATACGCAGTATTTT. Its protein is CSVSRTSGGPTDTQYF.

DNA of the CDR3: TGTGCCAGCAGCCAGGGACAGCAGCAGTTCTTC. Amino acids: CASSQGQQQFF. The chain has TRBV6-2 or TRBV6-3 and TRBJ2-1; 7 nucleotides agree with TRBD1. Germline V gene lookup returns CDR1 MNHEY and CDR2 SVGEGT. The J segment lost 11 bases and the V segment lost 6 bases, leaving 4 bases of the junction unmatched. The CDR3 is 11 residues long.